This T cell receptor beta chain was found in a study of T cell responses to AZD1222 COVID-19 vaccine. Study-wide results and limits: Most donors were white British, females outnumbered males, and clonal diversity was possibly underestimated.

This table comes from immunoSEQ multiplex PCR, and its TCRdb copy is limited to in-frame clones, with some not included. The data show tens of thousands of clones, around 87% seen once. This clone came up a few times. Antigen: not known. Germline V gives CDR1 SNHLY, CDR2 FYNNEI. Trimming left V 7 bases short and J 2 bases short, with 9 bases between. The CDR3 extends over 12 amino acids. The sequencing used peripheral blood, collected on day 0 of MenACWY control vaccination. This TCR was recovered from an adult in good health. The chain carries TRBV2 and TRBJ2-7, with unresolved D. The CDR3 sequence: CASTVTTYEQYF. The CDR3 nucleotides are TGTGCCAGCACTGTCACGACCTACGAGCAGTACTTC.